The 27 T cell receptor beta chains reported below all come from one sample, sequenced in a study of post-analysis software for immune sequencing data. For these TCRs, the target antigens are not known. Included in the TCR beta cDNA libraries were unique molecular identifiers. Each CDR3 protein is one row after TCRdb ran MiXCR on the PCR reads. The sample includes roughly 800,000 distinct CDR3 sequences, roughly 27% of them seen just once. Study-wide findings and caveats: Five TRBV segments were more frequent in patients than controls; TRBV5-6, TRBV5-1 and TRBV20-1 belonged to this group.

Sequenced: blood. These receptors were collected from a girl between 10 and 17 years old with multiple sclerosis.

The chain couples TRBV19 to TRBJ1-2, with D possibly TRBD1 on 6 matching bases. The CDR3 length is 14 residues. The germline V and J ends were trimmed by 2 bases and 7 bases, with 14 bases remaining between them. Germline values: CDR1 LNHDA, CDR2 SQIVND (reference sequence). For the CDR3, the DNA is TGTGCCAGTAGTATACAACCAGGGGACGGTGGCTACACCTTC. It encodes CASSIQPGDGGYTF.

The CDR3 here is CASSVRPTEAFF. The CDR3 region has the DNA TGTGCCAGCAGCGTCCGTCCCACTGAAGCTTTCTTT. V is TRBV9 and J is TRBJ1-1; D remains ambiguous. CDR1 and CDR2 from the germline V gene are SGDLS and YYNGEE. This CDR3 spans 12 amino acids. Trimming shortened V by 2 bases and J by 4 bases, and 6 bases separated the two germline ends.

This chain joins TRBV7-2 and TRBJ2-3; D gene uncertain. This CDR3 has 15 amino acids. In germline, CDR1 is SGHTA, CDR2 FQGNSA. The ends were cut back, 5 bases at V and 10 bases at J, with 22 bases in the middle. The CDR3 here is CASSLRGVNPKAQYF. CDR3 in DNA: TGTGCCAGCAGCCTCCGAGGTGTGAATCCCAAAGCGCAGTATTTT.

This clonotype was counted a few times. V is TRBV7-8 and J is TRBJ2-7, with 7 positions matching TRBD1. CDR1 and CDR2 (germline): SGHVS, FQNEAQ. The CDR3 runs to 14 residues. J gave up 6 bases and V 1 base, and 6 bases lay outside the gene matches. The CDR3 is CASSLVRTGSEQYF. DNA for the CDR3: TGTGCCAGCAGCTTAGTTCGGACAGGCTCCGAGCAGTACTTC.

J is TRBJ2-1 and V is TRBV6-6; weak D call: TRBD2 (5 bases). Germline CDR1 is MNHNY and CDR2 is SVGAGI (reference sequence). The CDR3 loop spans 16 amino acids. V was shortened by 2 bases and J by 0 bases, with 11 bases between the two germline ends. The CDR3 DNA follows: TGTGCCAGCAGTTACGTCTTGAGCGGCTCCTACAATGAGCAGTTCTTC. Translating it yields CASSYVLSGSYNEQFF.

The rearrangement uses TRBV5-1 and TRBJ1-1, with D tentatively TRBD1 (5 bases). The V end was cut by 2 bases, the J end by 5 bases, with 13 bases between. Germline CDR1 SGHRS, CDR2 YFSETQ. The CDR3 totals 14 residues. In DNA, the CDR3 is TGCGCCAGCAGCTTCCAGGGAGGAATAACTGAAGCTTTCTTT. Translated: CASSFQGGITEAFF.

The V call is TRBV6-6, the J call TRBJ1-1; no firm D call. The CDR3 sequence is 14 residues long. CDR1 is MNHNY and CDR2 is SVGAGI in the germline V gene (reference sequence). V lost 6 bases to trimming and J lost 4 bases, with 15 bases between them. CDR3 protein: CASRRASGSTEAFF. The CDR3 region has the DNA TGTGCCAGCAGGAGGGCGTCGGGCAGCACTGAAGCTTTCTTT.

The CDR3 nucleotides are TGTGCCAGCAGCTTAATTAAGGCGGGAGGGTTCGCCTACGAGCAGTACTTC. Its translation is CASSLIKAGGFAYEQYF. V and J are TRBV7-8 and TRBJ2-7, with 9 positions matching TRBD2. The CDR3 covers 17 residues. CDR1 and CDR2 from the germline V gene are SGHVS and FQNEAQ. J gave up 2 bases and V 2 bases, and 10 bases lay outside the gene matches.

The rearrangement joins TRBV27 to TRBJ1-5; D is perhaps TRBD1 (6 bases). Deletions cut 5 bases from V and 0 bases from J, with 17 bases between. Germline CDR1 reads MNHEY; CDR2 reads SMNVEV (reference sequence). There are 17 residues in the CDR3. The CDR3 DNA reads as TGTGCCAGCAGTAAGGACGGACAGACGGATAGCAATCAGCCCCAGCATTTT. This gives the protein CASSKDGQTDSNQPQHF.

This clonotype was observed a few times. The chain is built from TRBV6-6 and TRBJ1-2; D may be TRBD1 (5 bases). The CDR3 spans 16 residues. V was cut by 0 bases and J by 0 bases, with 11 bases left in between. CDR1 and CDR2 (germline): MNHNY, SVGAGI (reference sequence). CDR3 nucleotides: TGTGCCAGCAGTTACTCGAGCAGGGCACCTAACTATGGCTACACCTTC. Its translation: CASSYSSRAPNYGYTF.

V is TRBV2 and J is TRBJ2-1; TRBD1 agrees at 8 bases. Germline CDR1 is SNHLY and CDR2 is FYNNEI. The CDR3 contains 13 residues. After removal of 5 bases from V and 10 bases from J, the junction contained 7 bases not matched to a gene. The CDR3 nucleotides read TGTGCCAGCAGTCGAACAGGGGGACCGGAGCAGTTCTTC. Translated: CASSRTGGPEQFF.

The V call is TRBV6-2 or TRBV6-3, the J call TRBJ2-1, with D unresolved. Germline lookup yields CDR1 MNHEY and CDR2 SVGEGT. The CDR3 extends over 13 amino acids. Trimming took off 4 bases at V and 4 bases at J, with 8 bases between the two ends. This CDR3 reads CASSLIGYNEQFF. The CDR3 nucleotides are TGTGCCAGCAGTTTAATTGGGTACAATGAGCAGTTCTTC.

The V and J genes are TRBV6-6 and TRBJ1-4; no clear D gene. The CDR3 contains 14 residues. Germline CDR1 MNHNY, CDR2 SVGAGI (reference sequence). The V end lost 6 bases, the J end lost 8 bases, and 16 bases lay between the germline ends. The CDR3 DNA reads as TGTGCCAGCAGAGCCGGAGGGAATGACGAAAAACTGTTTTTT. This codes for CASRAGGNDEKLFF.

V is TRBV7-2 and J is TRBJ1-5; D ambiguous. V lost 2 bases, J lost 0 bases, and 8 bases lay in between. The V gene's germline CDR1 is SGHTA and CDR2 FQGNSA. The CDR3 consists of 15 residues. The CDR3 is CASSLFKISNQPQHF. The CDR3 region has the DNA TGTGCCAGCAGCTTATTTAAGATTAGCAATCAGCCCCAGCATTTT.

The chain is built from TRBV10-3 and TRBJ1-4; TRBD1 might be the D (6 bases). The CDR3 is 14 residues long. Germline-derived CDR1 and CDR2 are ENHRY and SYGVKD. Trimming shortened V by 3 bases and J by 6 bases, and 11 bases separated the two germline ends. CDR3 protein: CAISERGEDEKLFF. The CDR3 coding sequence is TGTGCCATCAGTGAAAGGGGGGAGGATGAAAAACTGTTTTTT.

In DNA, the CDR3 is TGCGCCAGCAGCTTGCGCTCTGACAGGGGAGTCACTGAAGCTTTCTTT. Its translation is CASSLRSDRGVTEAFF. The chain recombines TRBV5-1 with TRBJ1-1; 8 nucleotides line up with TRBD1. Germline V gene data show CDR1 as SGHRS and CDR2 as YFSETQ. Unmatched junction bases numbered 9, after V lost 1 base and J lost 4 bases. The CDR3 contains 16 residues.

Ten or more counts support this clonotype. The V gene is TRBV20-1, the J gene TRBJ2-5; weak D call: TRBD1 (5 bases). The CDR3 sequence is 12 residues long. Germline V CDR1 and CDR2: DFQATT, SNEGSKA (reference sequence). The V end lost 6 bases, the J end lost 2 bases, and 10 bases lay between the germline ends. The CDR3 sequence: CSAPRQQETQYF. As DNA, the CDR3 is TGCAGTGCCCCGAGACAGCAAGAGACCCAGTACTTC.

The rearrangement joins TRBV21-1 to TRBJ2-1; TRBD1, as called in the table, went unchecked against the DNA. TRBV21-1 is flagged as a pseudogene. This CDR3 contains 16 residues. The CDR3 is CASSEDRGTSYNEQFF. The CDR3 DNA is TGTGCCAGCAGCGAAGACAGGGGGACTAGCTACAATGAGCAGTTCTTC.

As regards this clonotype: Since no conserved phenylalanine or tryptophan closes the CDR3, a read error is the likely cause. CDR3 in DNA: TGTGCCAGCAGTTACTCAGGGCTAGGGGCTGTGGTTGGCGAGCAGTACCTC. This gives the protein CASSYSGLGAVVGEQYL. This chain links TRBV6-6 with TRBJ2-4, with a possible D match to TRBD1 (5 bases). The J call may be in error: the DNA end matches TRBJ2-7 better. Germline-derived CDR1 and CDR2 are MNHNY and SVGAGI (reference sequence). The length of the CDR3 is 17 residues.

This clonotype was observed a few times. The chain carries TRBV7-2 and TRBJ2-6, with 10 bases fitting TRBD1. Per germline, CDR1 SGHTA and CDR2 FQGNSA. With 5 bases clipped from V and 3 bases from J, the junction kept 4 bases outside the gene matches. The CDR3 is made up of 16 amino acids. The CDR3 bases are TGTGCCAGCAGCGCAAGGACAGGGGGTGGGGCCAACGTCCTGACTTTC. This encodes CASSARTGGGANVLTF.

This clonotype was detected only a few times. The chain carries TRBV4-1 and TRBJ2-2; 9 nucleotides match TRBD1. The junction had 5 bases not matched to a gene; V was cut back by 8 bases and J by 4 bases. The CDR3 extends over 14 amino acids. Germline-derived CDR1 and CDR2 are MGHRA and YSYEKL. This CDR3 is CASGTGTGTGELFF. The CDR3 nucleotides are TGCGCCAGCGGGACAGGGACAGGCACCGGGGAGCTGTTTTTT.

The CDR3 nucleotides read TGTGCCAGCAGCTTCTGGGGGAGGGACACAGATACGCAGTATTTT. This encodes CASSFWGRDTDTQYF. The chain combines TRBV7-2 with TRBJ2-3; 7 bases match TRBD2. Germline trimming cut 3 bases from V and 2 bases from J; bases unmatched to any gene: 5. The CDR3 sequence is 15 residues long. The germline gives CDR1 SGHTA, CDR2 FQGNSA.

This clonotype was found a few times. This chain connects TRBV9 to TRBJ1-6; 8 nucleotides line up with TRBD1. The CDR3 runs to 14 residues. CDR1 SGDLS and CDR2 YYNGEE come from the germline V gene. Unmatched junction bases numbered 2, after V lost 3 bases and J lost 6 bases. The CDR3 DNA reads as TGTGCCAGCAGCGGCCAGGGGGCTAATTCACCCCTCCACTTT. This translates into CASSGQGANSPLHF. Drawing the rest from reference TRBV9 and TRBJ1-6, the complete variable domain is DSGVTQTPKHLITATGQRVTLRCSPRSGDLSVYWYQQSLDQGLQFLIQYYNGEERAKGNILERFSAQQFPDLHSELNLSSLELGDSALYFCASSGQGANSPLHFGNGTRLTVT.

This clonotype was observed a handful of times. This rearrangement joins TRBV7-9 to TRBJ2-5, with D tentatively TRBD1 (5 bases). Germline CDR1 SEHNR, CDR2 FQNEAQ (reference sequence). V was clipped by 4 bases and J by 3 bases, with 15 bases between them. CDR3 length equals 15 residues. DNA of the CDR3: TGTGCCAGCAGCTCCTCTTTTGGGGCGGAAGAGACCCAGTACTTC. As protein: CASSSSFGAEETQYF.

As DNA, the CDR3 is TGCAGTGCTAGAGGCCGCGTGACTAGCGGGACGACGGATTACAATGAGCAGTTCTTC. As protein: CSARGRVTSGTTDYNEQFF. The chain recombines TRBV20-1 with TRBJ2-1; 11 bases line up with TRBD2. CDR1 DFQATT and CDR2 SNEGSKA come from the germline V gene (reference sequence). Germline trimming cut 1 base from V and 4 bases from J; bases unmatched to any gene: 15. The CDR3 is 19 amino acids.

Ten or more counts support this clonotype. The chain has TRBV6-5 and TRBJ2-5; D not certain. V was shortened by 0 bases and J by 2 bases, with 7 bases between the two germline ends. Looked up from germline, CDR1 is MNHEY and CDR2 is SVGAGI. The CDR3 spans 14 residues. The CDR3 DNA sequence: TGTGCCAGCAGTTACTCGATGGCTCAAGAGACCCAGTACTTC. It translates to CASSYSMAQETQYF.

The rearrangement uses TRBV11-2 and TRBJ1-2; possible D gene TRBD1, 6 bases. CDR3 size: 14 residues. Deletions cut 4 bases from V and 0 bases from J, with 9 bases between. Germline lookup yields CDR1 SGHAT and CDR2 FQNNGV. In nucleotides, the CDR3 is TGTGCCAGCAGCTCGGACAGCGCTAACTATGGCTACACCTTC. This translates into CASSSDSANYGYTF.